These 9 T cell receptor beta chains share one sample of origin, sequenced in a study of cytomegalovirus exposure and HLA in healthy donors. Vbeta (60) and Jbeta (13) primers were used in the PCR. Repertoires were generated with immunoSEQ multiplex PCR, while TCRdb's copy carries only in-frame clones and drops some. The sample lists around 130,000 clones, about four fifths occurring once. The sample comprised PBMCs. The receptors originated from a woman younger than 30 in good health and CMV-seronegative.

The chain recombines TRBV5-1 with TRBJ2-5; the D is unclear. Germline V gives CDR1 SGHRS, CDR2 YFSETQ. CDR3 size: 13 residues. V was cut by 7 bases and J by 2 bases, with 12 bases left in between. The CDR3 protein is CASSPGHQETQYF. CDR3 DNA sequence: TGCGCCAGCTCGCCGGGTCATCAAGAGACCCAGTACTTC.

CDR3 amino acids: CASSFPGLPSGGANVLTF. Here the CDR3 DNA reads TGTGCCAGCAGCTTCCCGGGACTCCCGTCGGGGGGGGCCAACGTCCTGACTTTC. The chain joins TRBV7-3 to TRBJ2-6; a possible D gene is TRBD2 (6 bases). This CDR3 is 18 amino acids long. Germline lookup yields CDR1 SGHTA and CDR2 FQGTGA. V lost 3 bases and J 4 bases, leaving 19 bases between the germline ends.

By sample fraction, this clone is medium-sized (0.01 to 0.1%). This chain connects TRBV27 to TRBJ2-1; the match to TRBD2 covers 7 bases. V trimming: 5 bases; J trimming: 10 bases; junction bases outside the gene matches: 17. This CDR3 spans 16 amino acids. Germline V gene data show CDR1 as MNHEY and CDR2 as SMNVEV (reference sequence). DNA for the CDR3: TGTGCCAGCAGTCCGAACGAGCGGGACCAGTATCGGGAGCAGTTCTTC. Protein: CASSPNERDQYREQFF.

The CDR3 sequence is CASSLRTGLNTEAFF. CDR3 DNA sequence: TGTGCCAGCAGTTTAAGGACAGGTTTGAACACTGAAGCTTTCTTT. The gene calls are TRBV27 and TRBJ1-1; 7 positions match TRBD1. The CDR3 has 15 amino acids. V gave up 2 bases and J gave up 0 bases; unmatched junction bases: 3. Germline V gene sequence: CDR1 MNHEY, CDR2 SMNVEV (reference sequence).

The rearrangement joins TRBV27 to TRBJ1-4; D is unresolved. The V and J ends lost 4 bases and 4 bases respectively, with 13 bases between them. CDR1 is MNHEY, CDR2 SMNVEV, per germline (reference sequence). The CDR3 runs 15 residues. CDR3 coding DNA: TGTGCCAGCAGTTCCCCCGGACGGGATAATGAAAAACTGTTTTTT. It translates to CASSSPGRDNEKLFF.

V gene TRBV2 combines with J gene TRBJ2-3; 7 nucleotides line up with TRBD1. J lost 4 bases, V lost 5 bases, and 6 bases had no gene match. Germline CDR1 reads SNHLY; CDR2 reads FYNNEI. The CDR3 is made up of 14 amino acids. The CDR3 spells CASSLLTGADTQYF. The CDR3 DNA reads TGTGCCAGCAGTCTACTAACAGGGGCAGATACGCAGTATTTT.

J is TRBJ1-2 and V is TRBV30; 10 bases map to TRBD1. The CDR3 has 13 amino acids. Trimming removed 5 bases from V and 8 bases from J; junction bases left unmatched: 8. Germline lookup yields CDR1 GTSNPN and CDR2 SVGIG (reference sequence). CDR3 region: CAWGTGTGDGYTF. CDR3 DNA sequence: TGTGCCTGGGGGACCGGGACAGGGGACGGCTACACCTTC.

V is TRBV30 and J is TRBJ1-2, with unresolved D. This CDR3 is built from 11 residues. V was shortened by 3 bases and J by 8 bases, with 10 bases between the two germline ends. Germline V gene data show CDR1 as GTSNPN and CDR2 as SVGIG (reference sequence). CDR3 bases: TGTGCCTGGAGCCAGACTGGCGGCTACACCTTC. It encodes CAWSQTGGYTF.

This clone was seen once. V is TRBV7-6 and J is TRBJ2-2; D is ambiguous. Germline CDR1 SGHVS, CDR2 FNYEAQ. The V end was cut by 5 bases, the J end by 4 bases, with 8 bases between. The CDR3 has 13 residues. The CDR3 DNA reads as TGTGCCAGCAGCCCGAGTTTCACCGGGGAGCTGTTTTTT. Residues: CASSPSFTGELFF.